This T cell receptor beta chain came from a study of early T cells in non-severe SARS-CoV-2 infection. Study-level background: Unsorted whole-blood RNA was sequenced in bulk, leaving chains unpaired.

This clonotype has only one observation. Its antigen is as yet unknown. The CDR3 is 14 amino acids. V was clipped by 7 bases and J by 4 bases; unmatched bases: 8. In germline, CDR1 is MGHDK, CDR2 SYGVNS. Researchers attached unique molecular identifiers to individual cDNA molecules. Each CDR3 protein is one row after TCRdb ran MiXCR on the 5' RACE reads. The data show tens of thousands of distinct CDR3 sequences, about 12% seen once. Study-level points and caveats: In VDJdb matching, anti-spike CD8 responses were favored while private and CD4 specificities went missing.

This clonotype originated in an adult who was a healthcare worker with PCR-confirmed SARS-CoV-2 infection or an uninfected control (not recorded which). Sequencing was performed on whole blood. The chain is built from TRBV25-1 and TRBJ2-7; 9 positions agree with TRBD1. The CDR3 sequence is CASTPDRGAYEQYF. Here the CDR3 DNA reads TGTGCCAGCACCCCGGACAGGGGAGCTTACGAGCAGTACTTC.